The T cell receptor (beta chain) under discussion was sequenced for a study of T cells in Graves' hyperthyroidism and ophthalmopathy. This clonotype was seen repeatedly, ten times or more. Its target is not known. The CDR3 is made up of 20 amino acids. V shed 6 bases and J 1 base; nucleotides not matched to a gene: 16. Germline V lookup: CDR1 SNHLY, CDR2 FYNNEI. RNA transcripts yielded amplified TCR beta CDR3 regions. The HTBI primer set served for first-round RT-PCR of the TCR CDR3. TCRdb reprocessed the multiplex PCR reads via MiXCR and lists one record per CDR3 protein. Of hundreds of thousands of distinct CDR3 sequences listed, less than 15% are singletons. Not enrolled were patients with uncontrolled infection, other autoimmune disease, pregnancy or lactation. Overall study results and limits: Model-based prediction identified ophthalmopathy a median about 6.8 months prior to its onset.

The sequence was obtained from a woman aged 18-29 years with Graves' hyperthyroidism. Material: blood. The gene calls are TRBV2 and TRBJ2-5, with 14 bases aligning to TRBD2. CDR3 bases: TGTGCCAGCAGCGCGCCTAGACTAGCGGGGGGGCGGGGGTCCCAAGAGACCCAGTACTTC. Amino acid sequence: CASSAPRLAGGRGSQETQYF.